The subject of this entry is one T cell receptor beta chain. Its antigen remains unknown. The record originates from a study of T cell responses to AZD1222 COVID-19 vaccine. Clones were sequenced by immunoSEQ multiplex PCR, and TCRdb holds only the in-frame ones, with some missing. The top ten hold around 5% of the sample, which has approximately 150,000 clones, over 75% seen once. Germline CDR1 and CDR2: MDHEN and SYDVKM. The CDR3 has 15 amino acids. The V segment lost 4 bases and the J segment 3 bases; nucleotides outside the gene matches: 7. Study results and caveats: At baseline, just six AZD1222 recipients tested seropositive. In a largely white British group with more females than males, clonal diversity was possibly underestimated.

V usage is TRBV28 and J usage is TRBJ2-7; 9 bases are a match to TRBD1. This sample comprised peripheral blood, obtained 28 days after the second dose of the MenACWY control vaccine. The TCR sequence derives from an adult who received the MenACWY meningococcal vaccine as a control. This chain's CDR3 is CASSSSGTGFYEQYF. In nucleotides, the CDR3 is TGTGCCAGCAGTTCATCCGGGACAGGGTTCTACGAGCAGTACTTC.